This is a list of T cell receptor beta chains from one sample in a study of cytomegalovirus exposure and HLA in healthy donors. Clones were sequenced by immunoSEQ multiplex PCR, and TCRdb holds only the in-frame ones, with some missing. The sample has about 160,000 clones, and its top ten clones hold 1% to 1.5%. Sequencing was performed on PBMCs. The origin of the receptors is a woman aged 55-69 years in good health and CMV-seronegative. The CDR3 runs from the conserved cysteine through the conserved F or W. The D gene is left open where the match is weak.

>17|.|TRBJ2-2|TRBV7-3
CASSLIPATRHAGELFF
TGTGCCAGCAGCTTAATCCCCGCGACTAGGCATGCCGGGGAGCTGTTTTTT
>15|TRBD1|TRBJ2-7|TRBV4-1
CASSQPGQGTYEQYF
TGCGCCAGCAGCCAACCGGGACAGGGAACCTACGAGCAGTACTTC
>15|.|TRBJ2-3|TRBV5-1
CASSFTGSLTDTQYF
TGCGCCAGCAGCTTCACAGGGAGTCTCACAGATACGCAGTATTTT
>15|TRBD1|TRBJ2-7|TRBV13
CASSFGSGQGYEQYF
TGTGCCAGCAGCTTCGGATCGGGACAGGGCTACGAGCAGTACTTC
>15|TRBD1|TRBJ2-7|TRBV7-2
CASSLGRDRPYEQYF
TGTGCCAGCAGCTTAGGCCGGGACAGACCCTACGAGCAGTACTTC
>14|.|TRBJ1-2|TRBV11-2
CASSLDLGSYGYTF
TGTGCCAGCAGCTTAGATCTAGGGAGCTATGGCTACACCTTC
>15|TRBD1|TRBJ2-5|TRBV5-1
CASSPQGASQETQYF
TGCGCCAGCAGCCCACAGGGGGCAAGTCAAGAGACCCAGTACTTC
>16|TRBD2|TRBJ2-5|TRBV5-1
CASSGTSGRAGETQYF
TGCGCCAGCAGCGGGACTAGCGGGAGGGCAGGAGAGACCCAGTACTTC
>15|.|TRBJ1-1|TRBV6-5
CATKGGSRGNTEAFF
TGTGCCACAAAGGGAGGTTCTCGAGGGAACACTGAAGCTTTCTTT
>14|.|TRBJ2-7|TRBV27
CASSSLSRAYEQYF
TGTGCCAGCAGTTCATTATCCCGGGCCTACGAGCAGTACTTC
>13|.|TRBJ1-2|TRBV19
CASSRDYNYGYTF
TGTGCCAGTAGCCGGGACTATAACTATGGCTACACCTTC
>12|.|TRBJ1-1|TRBV6-5
CASSLWGDEAFF
TGTGCCAGCAGTCTCTGGGGGGACGAGGCTTTCTTT
>15|TRBD1|TRBJ2-1|TRBV7-9
CASSTSGQGIHEQFF
TGTGCCAGCAGCACCTCGGGACAGGGGATCCATGAGCAGTTCTTC
>13|.|TRBJ2-1|TRBV7-3
CASSLISSNEQFF
TGTGCCAGCAGCTTAATCTCGTCGAATGAGCAGTTCTTC
>14|.|TRBJ1-2|TRBV19
CASSIEASPYGYTF
TGTGCCAGTAGTATAGAGGCCAGTCCTTATGGCTACACCTTC
>14|TRBD1|TRBJ1-2|TRBV10-3
CAIRQGILNYGYTF
TGTGCCATCAGACAGGGGATACTTAACTATGGCTACACCTTC
>15|TRBD2|TRBJ2-7|TRBV9
CASSTDSGSSVEQYF
TGTGCCAGCAGCACTGATAGCGGGAGCTCCGTCGAGCAGTACTTC
>13|.|TRBJ2-1|TRBV7-3
CASSLGLNNEQFF
TGTGCCAGCAGCCTGGGGCTGAACAATGAGCAGTTCTTC
>15|.|TRBJ1-2|TRBV7-3
CASSLYPREDYGYTF
TGTGCCAGCAGCTTATACCCCAGGGAGGACTATGGCTACACCTTC
>15|TRBD1|TRBJ1-2|TRBV5-1
CASSLTGQGIDGYTF
TGCGCCAGCAGCTTGACTGGACAGGGAATAGATGGCTACACCTTC
>15|.|TRBJ1-3|TRBV6-1
CASTYSQGPGNTIYF
TGTGCCAGCACCTATTCCCAGGGTCCTGGAAACACCATATATTTT
>15|TRBD1|TRBJ2-7|TRBV14
CASSPGQGAWDEQYF
TGTGCCAGCAGCCCAGGACAGGGGGCTTGGGACGAGCAGTACTTC
>12|.|TRBJ1-6|TRBV2
CASRQTNSPLHF
TGTGCCAGCAGACAGACTAATTCACCCCTCCACTTT
>15|TRBD1|TRBJ1-6|TRBV6-1
CASTGPRDRGSPLHF
TGTGCCAGCACTGGGCCCCGGGACAGGGGTTCACCCCTCCACTTT
>15|.|TRBJ1-2|TRBV19
CASSIRQDLNYGYTF
TGTGCCAGTAGTATAAGACAGGACCTAAACTATGGCTACACCTTC
>15|TRBD1|TRBJ1-1|TRBV6-5
CASSSSDRGNTEAFF
TGTGCCAGCAGTTCCAGTGACAGGGGTAACACTGAAGCTTTCTTT
>17|.|TRBJ2-3|TRBV9
CASSVEKQPDGTDTQYF
TGTGCCAGCAGCGTAGAGAAACAGCCGGATGGCACAGATACGCAGTATTTT
>15|.|TRBJ1-2|TRBV1
CTSSPEQEYSYGYTF
TGCACCAGCAGCCCAGAACAGGAATACTCTTATGGCTACACCTTC
>14|.|TRBJ2-7|TRBV9
CASSVGGEGREQYF
TGTGCCAGCAGCGTAGGTGGGGAAGGGAGGGAGCAGTACTTC
>17|.|TRBJ2-2|TRBV5-6
CASSLGQGWRNTGELFF
TGTGCCAGCAGCTTGGGGCAGGGCTGGAGAAACACCGGGGAGCTGTTTTTT
>13|TRBD1|TRBJ2-3|TRBV6-5
CASSGTVGDTQYF
TGTGCCAGCAGTGGGACAGTTGGAGATACGCAGTATTTT
>17|.|TRBJ1-2|TRBV19
CASTSSGNPLLNYGYTF
TGTGCCAGCACTTCCTCAGGGAATCCTCTCCTTAACTATGGCTACACCTTC